This passage covers 8 T cell receptor beta chains from one sample sequenced in a study of shared clonotypes between healthy human individuals. Clones were sequenced by immunoSEQ multiplex PCR, and TCRdb holds only the in-frame ones, with some missing. The sample lists approximately 2.5 million clones, 80% to 95% occurring once. Input material: naive CD4+ T cells from PBMCs. This sample's subset: CD45RA+ positively selected. All receptors derive from a man between 18 and 35 years old in good health. Some clones in this sample may be carry-over from other donors' samples.

The sample holds one count of this clone. CDR3 sequence (DNA): TGTGCCAGCAGCTTTGACCGCCGTTTACAAGAGACCCAGTACTTC. Translating gives CASSFDRRLQETQYF. The chain couples TRBV7-9 to TRBJ2-5; no definite D call. The germline gives CDR1 SEHNR, CDR2 FQNEAQ (reference sequence). V lost 3 bases and J 2 bases, leaving 13 bases between the germline ends. The CDR3 sequence is 15 residues long.

The chain joins TRBV2 to TRBJ1-1; no reliable D call. This CDR3 region has 11 residues. Germline V gene sequence: CDR1 SNHLY, CDR2 FYNNEI. Trimming left V 3 bases short and J 9 bases short, with 8 bases between. The CDR3 loop reads CASSDSYQAFF. As DNA, the CDR3 is TGTGCCAGCAGTGACTCATACCAAGCTTTCTTT.

The chain couples TRBV11-3 to TRBJ2-2; no firm D call. Trimming took off 1 base at V and 1 base at J, with 4 bases between the two ends. The germline V gene encodes CDR1 SGHNT and CDR2 YENEEA. The CDR3 runs to 14 residues. CDR3 bases: TGTGCCAGCAGCTTAGTAGGGAACACCGGGGAGCTGTTTTTT. Its protein product is CASSLVGNTGELFF.

The chain joins TRBV2 to TRBJ2-7; D is possibly TRBD2 (5 bases). The V gene's germline CDR1 is SNHLY and CDR2 FYNNEI. Deletions cut 0 bases from V and 3 bases from J, with 12 bases between. This CDR3 region has 15 residues. The CDR3 is CASSEAYRGYYEQYF. The CDR3 DNA reads TGTGCCAGCAGTGAAGCGTACCGCGGGTACTACGAGCAGTACTTC.

This chain uses TRBV4-1 with TRBJ1-2, with 8 bases fitting TRBD1. The CDR3 spans 16 residues. Unmatched junction bases numbered 7, after V lost 0 bases and J lost 4 bases. From germline, CDR1 is MGHRA and CDR2 YSYEKL. CDR3 protein: CASSQDGTGRSYGYTF. For the CDR3, the DNA is TGCGCCAGCAGCCAAGATGGGACAGGAAGGAGCTATGGCTACACCTTC.

This chain connects TRBV14 to TRBJ2-2, with D possibly being TRBD1 or TRBD2 (5 bases each). Germline V CDR1 and CDR2: SGHDN, FVKESK. V dropped 0 bases and J dropped 5 bases, with 25 bases sitting between them. The CDR3 loop spans 20 amino acids. The CDR3 is CASSQDLEVEGNRRTGELFF. The CDR3 DNA follows: TGTGCCAGCAGCCAAGATTTGGAGGTAGAGGGGAACAGAAGGACCGGGGAGCTGTTTTTT.

The chain uses TRBV5-1 and TRBJ2-3; 7 nucleotides match TRBD2. Germline CDR1 is SGHRS and CDR2 is YFSETQ. The CDR3 has 16 residues. V shed 4 bases, J shed 4 bases, and the junction held 12 bases outside the gene matches. CDR3: CASSRGGLGGADTQYF. DNA for the CDR3: TGCGCCAGCAGCAGGGGAGGGTTGGGAGGAGCAGATACGCAGTATTTT.

The rearrangement uses TRBV27 and TRBJ1-1; perhaps TRBD1 as D (6 bases). The CDR3 runs 14 residues. Trimming shortened V by 3 bases and J by 4 bases, and 12 bases separated the two germline ends. CDR1 and CDR2 (germline): MNHEY, SMNVEV (reference sequence). The CDR3 sequence is CASSFVQGVTEAFF. The CDR3 DNA is TGTGCCAGCAGTTTCGTACAGGGCGTCACTGAAGCTTTCTTT.